This TCR beta chain is drawn from a study of T cells of healthy individuals. Using its own MiXCR run on the 5' RACE reads, TCRdb lists one record per CDR3 protein. The table lists 63,000 or so distinct CDR3 sequences, around 16% of them singletons. This TCR derives from a human donor in good health.

Here the CDR3 reads CASSFRDASYNSPLHF. The CDR3, as DNA: TGTGCCAGCAGCTTCCGGGACGCTTCCTATAATTCACCCCTCCACTTT. The chain employs TRBV7-8 and TRBJ1-6; D might be TRBD1 (5 bases). The CDR3 is 16 amino acids. Germline loops: CDR1 SGHVS, CDR2 FQNEAQ. Between the trimmed V and J ends, which lost 3 bases and 1 base, there was a span of 10 bases.